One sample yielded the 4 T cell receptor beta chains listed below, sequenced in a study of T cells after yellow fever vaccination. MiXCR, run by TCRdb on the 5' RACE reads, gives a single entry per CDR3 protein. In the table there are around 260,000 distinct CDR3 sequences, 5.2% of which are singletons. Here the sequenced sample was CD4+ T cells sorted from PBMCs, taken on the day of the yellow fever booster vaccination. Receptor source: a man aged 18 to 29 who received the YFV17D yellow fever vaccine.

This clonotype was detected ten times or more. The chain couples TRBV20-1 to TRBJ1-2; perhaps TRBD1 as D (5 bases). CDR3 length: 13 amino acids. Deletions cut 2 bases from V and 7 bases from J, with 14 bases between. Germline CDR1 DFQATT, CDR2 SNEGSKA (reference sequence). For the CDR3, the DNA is TGCAGTGCTAGAAAACCGGGGCCGGGTGGCTACACCTTC. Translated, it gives CSARKPGPGGYTF.

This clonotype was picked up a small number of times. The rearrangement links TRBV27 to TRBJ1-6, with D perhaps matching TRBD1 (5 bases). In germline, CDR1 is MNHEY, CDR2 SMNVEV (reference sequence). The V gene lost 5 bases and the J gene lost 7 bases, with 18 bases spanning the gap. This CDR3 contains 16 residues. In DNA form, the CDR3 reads TGTGCCAGCAGTCCGGTGGGGTGGGGGACCAATTCACCCCTCCACTTT. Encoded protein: CASSPVGWGTNSPLHF.

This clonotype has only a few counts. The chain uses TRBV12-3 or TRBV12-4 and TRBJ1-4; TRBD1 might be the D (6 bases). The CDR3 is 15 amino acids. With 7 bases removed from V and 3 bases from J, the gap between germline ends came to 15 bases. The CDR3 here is CASKSQGRANEKLFF. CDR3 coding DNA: TGTGCCAGCAAATCGCAGGGGCGAGCTAATGAAAAACTGTTTTTT.

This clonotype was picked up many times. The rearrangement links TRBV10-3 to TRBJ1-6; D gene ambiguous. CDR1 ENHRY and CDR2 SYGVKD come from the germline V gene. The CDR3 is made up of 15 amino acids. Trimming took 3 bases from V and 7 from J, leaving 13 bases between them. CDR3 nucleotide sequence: TGTGCCATCAGTGAATATCAAGCGGGAAATTCACCCCTCCACTTT. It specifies CAISEYQAGNSPLHF.